This is a list of T cell receptor beta chains from one sample in a study of OX40 agonist ivuxolimab in advanced cancers. Some clones are missing from TCRdb's copy, which holds only in-frame ones; the method was immunoSEQ multiplex PCR. The data hold around 77,000 clones, with roughly 87% observed a single time. Sequenced here: CD4+ or CD8+ T cells sorted from blood, sampled in a trial of the OX40 agonist ivuxolimab. The receptors stem from an adult with an advanced solid tumor such as melanoma, head and neck, liver or kidney cancer. CDR3s include the opening cysteine and the closing phenylalanine or tryptophan. A D gene is named only where the DNA matches it firmly. Rows may omit the clone size; those that give it use once, few, many or a size class.

size	J	D	V	DNA	CDR3
NA	TRBJ2-7	NA	TRBV19	TGTGCCAGTAGTATCCGCGCAGGGTACTACGAGCAGTACTTC	CASSIRAGYYEQYF
NA	TRBJ2-3	TRBD1	TRBV11-2	TGTGCCAGCAGCCTCGGGACAGGGGTCGCAGATACGCAGTATTTT	CASSLGTGVADTQYF
NA	TRBJ1-5	NA	TRBV5-4	TGTGCCAGCAGCTTTGACAACGATCAGCCCCAGCATTTT	CASSFDNDQPQHF
few	TRBJ1-6	TRBD1	TRBV27	TGTGCCAGCAGTTCCACAGGGGACACTTCACCCCTCCACTTT	CASSSTGDTSPLHF
once	TRBJ2-1	TRBD1	TRBV2	TGTGCCAGCAGTCAGGACAGGAACAATGAGCAGTTCTTC	CASSQDRNNEQFF
NA	TRBJ1-2	NA	TRBV27	TGTGCCAGCAGTTGGAGTGGGGCCTCCGGAGGCTACACCTTC	CASSWSGASGGYTF
NA	TRBJ1-4	NA	TRBV30	TGTGCCTGGAGTGGCGGCGGTGAAAAACTGTTTTTT	CAWSGGGEKLFF
NA	TRBJ2-5	TRBD1	TRBV11-2	TGTGCCAGCAGCAGGGGACAGACACAAGAGACCCAGTACTTC	CASSRGQTQETQYF
NA	TRBJ2-5	NA	TRBV27	TGTGCCAGCAGACCGGGGGGCTTACAAGAGACCCAGTACTTC	CASRPGGLQETQYF
NA	TRBJ1-3	NA	TRBV30	TGTGCCTGGAGGGACCCGTGGATCTCTGGAAACACCATATATTTT	CAWRDPWISGNTIYF
NA	TRBJ2-5	NA	TRBV2	TGTGCCAGCAGTAGCACAGAGTACCAAGAGACCCAGTACTTC	CASSSTEYQETQYF
NA	TRBJ2-5	TRBD2	TRBV4-2	TGTGCCAGCAGCCAAGAGGTGGCTAGCGGGGGGGTGAAGACCCAGTACTTC	CASSQEVASGGVKTQYF
NA	TRBJ2-7	TRBD2	TRBV4-1	TGCGCCAGCAGCCAAGGCAGCGGGGGGCTCTACGAGCAGTACTTC	CASSQGSGGLYEQYF
few	TRBJ2-2	NA	TRBV6-5	NA	CASILDRNTGELFF
few	TRBJ2-4	TRBD1	TRBV7-2	TGTGCCAGCAGCTTAGAACAGGGGAATACCAAAAACATTCAGTACTTC	CASSLEQGNTKNIQYF
NA	TRBJ2-5	TRBD1	TRBV18	TGTGCCAGCTATCAGACAGGGGCCCAAGAGACCCAGTACTTC	CASYQTGAQETQYF
NA	TRBJ2-6	NA	TRBV11-2	TGTGCCAGCAGCTTTTCAGCGGGTCGAGGGGCCAACGTCCTGACTTTC	CASSFSAGRGANVLTF
NA	TRBJ2-2	NA	TRBV5-1	TGCGCCAGCAGCTTGGGATTCCAGGTGGGGCCCGGGGAGCTGTTTTTT	CASSLGFQVGPGELFF
NA	TRBJ2-1	NA	TRBV11-2	TGTGCCAGCAGCCCGCCAAGGCGTCCATCCTACAATGAGCAGTTCTTC	CASSPPRRPSYNEQFF
NA	TRBJ2-1	TRBD2	TRBV6-4	TGTGCCAGCAGCGGGGGGGCCAACAATGAGCAGTTCTTC	CASSGGANNEQFF
NA	TRBJ2-3	NA	TRBV5-8	TGTGCCAGCAGCGTGGATCAGGGGAGCCTTAGCACAGATACGCAGTATTTT	CASSVDQGSLSTDTQYF
NA	TRBJ2-3	TRBD2	TRBV9	TGTGCCAGCAGCCCTCAGGGACTAGCGGGGGGCTCAGATACGCAGTATTTT	CASSPQGLAGGSDTQYF
once	TRBJ2-3	NA	TRBV7-2	TGTGCCAGCAGCCTACCGTCCGGTACAGATACGCAGTATTTT	CASSLPSGTDTQYF
NA	TRBJ2-2	NA	TRBV12-5	TGTGCTAGTGGTTTTATCGGGGGCGGGAACACCGGGGAGCTGTTTTTT	CASGFIGGGNTGELFF
NA	TRBJ2-2	NA	TRBV5-8	TGTGCCAGCAGCTTGGAAAGGTGGGGTAGCAGGGTCCCCGGGGAGCTGTTTTTT	CASSLERWGSRVPGELFF
NA	TRBJ1-1	NA	TRBV5-1	TGCGCCAGCAGCTTGGTGGGGGAGGAAAACACTGAAGCTTTCTTT	CASSLVGEENTEAFF
NA	TRBJ2-2	NA	TRBV7-2	TGTGCCAGCAGCTTGTCCCCCTCAGCGGCGAACACCGGGGAGCTGTTTTTT	CASSLSPSAANTGELFF
NA	TRBJ2-2	NA	TRBV7-2	TGTGCCAGCAGCTTTAATCATATGAACACCGGGGAGCTGTTTTTT	CASSFNHMNTGELFF
NA	TRBJ1-5	NA	TRBV7-2	TGTGCCAGCAGCCCCGGGTCGGGATTTCAGCCCCAGCATTTT	CASSPGSGFQPQHF
NA	TRBJ1-2	NA	TRBV30	TGTGCCTGGAGAAGCTATGGCTACACCTTC	CAWRSYGYTF
NA	TRBJ1-1	NA	TRBV7-9	TGTGCCAGCAGCCCTAGCCTACACGGGGGATCCCCTGTGAACACTGAAGCTTTCTTT	CASSPSLHGGSPVNTEAFF
NA	TRBJ1-1	TRBD1	TRBV6-5	TGTGCCAGCAGACCGGGACAGACGAACACTGAAGCTTTCTTT	CASRPGQTNTEAFF
NA	TRBJ2-7	NA	TRBV18	TGTGCCAGCTCACCCCGGGACGAGCTTTACGAGCAGTACTTC	CASSPRDELYEQYF
NA	TRBJ1-5	TRBD1	TRBV19	TGTGCCAGTAATGACCGGGACAGGGGACAGCCCCAGCATTTT	CASNDRDRGQPQHF
NA	TRBJ2-1	NA	TRBV7-9	TGTGCCAGCAATAGACACAATGAGCAGTTCTTC	CASNRHNEQFF
once	TRBJ2-1	TRBD2	TRBV7-9	TGTGCCACCAAGAGCGGGGGGGCCTACAATGAGCAGTTCTTC	CATKSGGAYNEQFF
NA	TRBJ2-3	NA	TRBV7-2	TGTGCCAGCAGCTCACCAAGGGGCCCAGATACGCAGTATTTT	CASSSPRGPDTQYF
NA	TRBJ2-5	TRBD1	TRBV4-1	TGCGCCAGCAGCCGACTAACAGGGGGCGTGGAGACCCAGTACTTC	CASSRLTGGVETQYF
NA	TRBJ2-2	NA	TRBV7-9	TGTGCCAGCAGTACCGGGACACCGAGGGCCGGGGAGCTGTTTTTT	CASSTGTPRAGELFF
NA	TRBJ2-3	NA	TRBV27	TGTGCCAGCAGTTTCTTCACCGCAGATACGCAGTATTTT	CASSFFTADTQYF
NA	TRBJ2-3	NA	TRBV5-8	TGTGCCAGCAGCCGGGGGTCAGATACGCAGTATTTT	CASSRGSDTQYF
NA	TRBJ1-4	NA	TRBV2	TGTGCCAGCAGAGCGCGGGGAGGGTTTAGTAATGAAAAACTGTTTTTT	CASRARGGFSNEKLFF
NA	TRBJ2-3	NA	TRBV11-1	TGTGCCAGCAGCTTAGGTCAAGAGGGTAATACGCAGTATTTT	CASSLGQEGNTQYF
NA	TRBJ2-7	NA	TRBV18	TGTGCCAGCTCACGAACGGGGGCCCGTACCTCCTACGAGCAGTACTTC	CASSRTGARTSYEQYF
NA	TRBJ1-5	TRBD1	TRBV30	TGTGCCTGGAAGCGGACAGGGGGCATCAATCAGCCCCAGCATTTT	CAWKRTGGINQPQHF
NA	TRBJ2-7	NA	TRBV2	TGTGCCAGCAGTGAGTCGAACTCCTACGAGCAGTACTTC	CASSESNSYEQYF
NA	TRBJ1-1	NA	TRBV7-2	TGTGCCAGCAGCTTAGGAACAGCGAACACTGAAGCTTTCTTT	CASSLGTANTEAFF
once	TRBJ2-7	TRBD1	TRBV18	TGTGCCAGCTCACCACAGGGACAGGGGACCGGCGAGCAGTACTTC	CASSPQGQGTGEQYF
NA	TRBJ1-6	NA	TRBV5-8	TGTGCCAGCAGCTCGGGCAGCATCAATTCACCCCTCCACTTT	CASSSGSINSPLHF
NA	TRBJ2-3	TRBD1	TRBV29-1	TGCAGCGTCGGGGGACAGGGCACAGATACGCAGTATTTT	CSVGGQGTDTQYF
once	TRBJ2-2	TRBD2	TRBV5-6	TGTGCCAGCAGCTTTCGTCCAGCGGGGGGTTCCGGGGAGCTGTTTTTT	CASSFRPAGGSGELFF
NA	TRBJ2-3	NA	TRBV11-2	TGTGCCAGCAGCCAAAGGTCCGGAACCCGACAGGATACGCAGTATTTT	CASSQRSGTRQDTQYF